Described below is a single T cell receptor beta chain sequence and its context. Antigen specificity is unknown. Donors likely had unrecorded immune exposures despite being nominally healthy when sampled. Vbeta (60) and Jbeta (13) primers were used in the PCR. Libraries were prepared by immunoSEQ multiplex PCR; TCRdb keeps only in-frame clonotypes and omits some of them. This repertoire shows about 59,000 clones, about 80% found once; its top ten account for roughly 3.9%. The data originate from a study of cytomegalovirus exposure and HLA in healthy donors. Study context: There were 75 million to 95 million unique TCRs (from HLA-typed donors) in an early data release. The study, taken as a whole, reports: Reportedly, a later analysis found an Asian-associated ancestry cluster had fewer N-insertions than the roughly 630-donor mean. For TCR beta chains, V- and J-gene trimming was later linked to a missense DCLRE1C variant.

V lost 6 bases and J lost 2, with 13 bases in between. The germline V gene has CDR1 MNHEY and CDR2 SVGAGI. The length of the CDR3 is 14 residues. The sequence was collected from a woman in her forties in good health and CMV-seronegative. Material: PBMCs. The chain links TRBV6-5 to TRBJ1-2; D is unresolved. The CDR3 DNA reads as TGTGCCAGCAGCCGAGATAGCCCAAACTATGGCTACACCTTC. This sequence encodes CASSRDSPNYGYTF.